This T cell receptor (beta chain) originates from a study of regulatory T cells in long-lasting Graves disease. CDR3 length: 13 amino acids. The germline gives CDR1 SGHRS, CDR2 YFSETQ. The V gene end was trimmed by 0 bases and the J gene end by 10 bases; junction bases not matched to a gene: 3. In its sample, this clonotype was seen a few times. As for time point: persistent/refractory GD, antithyroid drugs over 5 years with positive TRAb. The TCR library used RNA extracted from PBMCs. The authors built TCR beta libraries using iRepertoire HTBI primers and Arm-PCR of CDR3 regions. TCRdb processed the multiplex PCR reads anew with MiXCR; each CDR3 protein has one entry. The table has some 300,000 distinct CDR3 sequences, more than 20% seen once; the top ten hold around three fifths.

The chain links TRBV5-1 to TRBJ2-1; TRBD2 agrees at 8 bases. This receptor was obtained from a female donor with Graves disease. Specimen: peripheral blood mononuclear cells (PBMCs), collected when the disease was refractory, from a patient treated with antithyroid drugs. The CDR3 loop reads CASSLELAAEQFF. Written as DNA, the CDR3 is TGCGCCAGCAGCTTGGAACTAGCGGCGGAGCAGTTCTTC.